This entry features one TCR beta chain sequence. J gave up 5 bases and V 8 bases, and 4 bases lay outside the gene matches. The CDR3 length is 13 residues. Germline lookup yields CDR1 MNHEY and CDR2 SMNVEV (reference sequence). The sample is drawn from a study of technical replicates of blood from a handful of donors. The method was immunoSEQ multiplex PCR; TCRdb's version includes in-frame clones alone and lacks a portion of them. The table shows about 95,000 clones, with 85% to 95% occurring only once. The sample taken for sequencing was T cells isolated from PBMCs. This sequence was found in a human donor in good health. The rearrangement links TRBV27 to TRBJ2-1, with 9 bases identical to TRBD2. The CDR3 bases are TGTGCCAGCCAGCGGGAGGTTAACAATGAGCAGTTCTTC. Protein: CASQREVNNEQFF.